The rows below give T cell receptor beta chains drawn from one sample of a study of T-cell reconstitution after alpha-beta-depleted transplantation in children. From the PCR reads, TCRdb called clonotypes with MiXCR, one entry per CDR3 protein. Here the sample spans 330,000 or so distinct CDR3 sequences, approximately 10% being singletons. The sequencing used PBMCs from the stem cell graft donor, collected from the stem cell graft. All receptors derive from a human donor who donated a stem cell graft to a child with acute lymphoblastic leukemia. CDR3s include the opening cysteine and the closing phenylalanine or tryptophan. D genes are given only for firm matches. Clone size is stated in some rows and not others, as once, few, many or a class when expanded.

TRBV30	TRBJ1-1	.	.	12	CAWATGNTEAFF	TGTGCCTGGGCGACAGGGAACACTGAAGCTTTCTTT
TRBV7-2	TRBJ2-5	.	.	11	CASSLPGTQYF	TGTGCCAGCAGCTTACCCGGGACCCAGTACTTC
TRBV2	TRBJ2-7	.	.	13	CASATGRDYEQYF	TGTGCCAGCGCTACCGGGCGGGACTACGAGCAGTACTTC
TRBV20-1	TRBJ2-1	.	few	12	CSAPTGHNEQFF	TGCAGTGCACCGACAGGACACAATGAGCAGTTCTTC
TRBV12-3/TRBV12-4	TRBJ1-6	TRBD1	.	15	CASSLSYRGNSPLHF	TGTGCCAGCAGTTTATCCTACAGGGGGAATTCACCCCTCCACTTT
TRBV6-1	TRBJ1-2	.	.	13	CASSDSGGYGYTF	TGTGCCAGCAGTGATTCGGGGGGATATGGCTACACCTTC
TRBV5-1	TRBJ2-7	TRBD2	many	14	CASTLRTSGYEQYF	TGCGCCAGCACGTTGAGGACTAGCGGCTACGAGCAGTACTTC
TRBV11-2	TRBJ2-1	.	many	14	CASSLGSRDNEQFF	TGTGCCAGCAGCTTAGGAAGTAGGGACAATGAGCAGTTCTTC
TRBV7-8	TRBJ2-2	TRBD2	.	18	CASSPGTSGRGLGGELFF	TGTGCCAGCAGCCCCGGGACTAGCGGGAGGGGCTTGGGCGGGGAGCTGTTTTTT
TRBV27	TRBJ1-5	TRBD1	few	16	CASSLIPGQGVQAQHF	TGTGCCAGCAGTTTAATCCCCGGACAGGGGGTGCAGGCCCAGCATTTT
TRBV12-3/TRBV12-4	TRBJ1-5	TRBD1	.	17	CASSSGTGPTGGQPQHF	TGTGCCAGCAGTTCCGGGACAGGGCCTACAGGGGGTCAGCCCCAGCATTTT
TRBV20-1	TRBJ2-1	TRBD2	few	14	CSAVFTAGVNEQFF	TGCAGTGCGGTGTTCACAGCGGGAGTAAATGAGCAGTTCTTC
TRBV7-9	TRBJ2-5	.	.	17	CASSLGVGERSQETQYF	TGTGCCAGCAGCTTAGGGGTGGGGGAGAGGTCGCAAGAGACCCAGTACTTC
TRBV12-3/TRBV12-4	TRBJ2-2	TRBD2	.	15	CASSLGVSGTGELFF	TGTGCCAGCAGCCTCGGGGTTAGCGGGACCGGGGAGCTGTTTTTT
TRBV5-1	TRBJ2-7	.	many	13	CASSLAETYEQYF	TGCGCCAGCAGCTTGGCCGAGACCTACGAGCAGTACTTC
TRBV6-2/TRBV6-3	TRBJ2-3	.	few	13	CASKLLALHTQYF	TGTGCCAGCAAACTACTAGCTCTGCATACGCAGTATTTT
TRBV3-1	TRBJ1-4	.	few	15	CASSQWLAPREKLFF	TGTGCCAGCAGCCAATGGTTGGCCCCTCGTGAAAAACTGTTTTTT
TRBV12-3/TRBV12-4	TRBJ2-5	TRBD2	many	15	CASSLTSGSAETQYF	TGTGCCAGCAGTTTAACTAGCGGGAGTGCTGAGACCCAGTACTTC
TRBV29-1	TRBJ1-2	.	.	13	CSVAIRRLYGYTF	TGCAGCGTTGCTATCCGGAGACTCTATGGCTACACCTTC
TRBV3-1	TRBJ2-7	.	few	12	CASSQGAGEQYF	TGTGCCAGCAGCCAAGGGGCAGGGGAGCAGTACTTC
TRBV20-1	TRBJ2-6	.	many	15	CSARFGGSGANVLTF	TGCAGTGCTAGGTTCGGGGGCTCTGGGGCCAACGTCCTGACTTTC
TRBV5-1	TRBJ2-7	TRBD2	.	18	CASSPTVSGRAPSYEQYF	TGCGCCAGCAGCCCCACCGTTAGCGGGAGGGCCCCCTCCTACGAGCAGTACTTC
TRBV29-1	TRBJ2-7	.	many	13	CSPRGNRAYEQYF	TGCAGCCCCCGTGGCAACAGGGCCTACGAGCAGTACTTC
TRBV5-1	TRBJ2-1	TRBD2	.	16	CASSYRLAGAYNEQFF	TGCGCCAGCAGCTACCGGCTAGCGGGAGCCTACAATGAGCAGTTCTTC
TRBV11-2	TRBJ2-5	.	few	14	CASSFTSSQETQYF	TGTGCCAGCAGCTTTACTAGCAGCCAAGAGACCCAGTACTTC
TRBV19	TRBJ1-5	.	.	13	CASSIPGGQPQHF	TGTGCCAGTAGTATACCAGGCGGTCAGCCCCAGCATTTT
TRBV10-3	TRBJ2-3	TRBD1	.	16	CAISTGQGTETDTQYF	TGTGCCATCAGCACCGGACAGGGGACGGAGACAGATACGCAGTATTTT
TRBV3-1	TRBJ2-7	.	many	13	CASSQGNEYEQYF	TGTGCCAGCAGCCAAGGGAACGAATACGAGCAGTACTTC
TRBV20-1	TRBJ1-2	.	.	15	CSATNHPAKDYGYTF	TGCAGTGCCACGAACCACCCCGCTAAAGATTATGGCTACACCTTC
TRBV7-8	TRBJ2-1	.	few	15	CASKIGARDVDEQFF	TGTGCCAGCAAAATCGGGGCCCGGGATGTCGATGAGCAGTTCTTC
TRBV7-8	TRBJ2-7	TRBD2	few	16	CASSPYRVAGTYEQYF	TGTGCCAGCAGCCCCTATCGGGTAGCGGGGACCTACGAGCAGTACTTC
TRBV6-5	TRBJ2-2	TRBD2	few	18	CASSFAGFSGKGFGELFF	TGTGCCAGCAGTTTCGCAGGGTTTAGCGGGAAAGGTTTCGGGGAGCTGTTTTTT
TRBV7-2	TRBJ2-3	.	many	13	CASSSTLTDTQYF	TGTGCCAGCAGCTCTACGCTCACAGATACGCAGTATTTT
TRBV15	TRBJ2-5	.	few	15	CATSRDSGMGETQYF	TGTGCCACCAGCAGAGATTCCGGGATGGGGGAGACCCAGTACTTC
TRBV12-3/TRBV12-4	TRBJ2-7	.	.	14	CASSPLESAYEQYF	TGTGCCAGCAGTCCCTTGGAGTCAGCCTACGAGCAGTACTTC
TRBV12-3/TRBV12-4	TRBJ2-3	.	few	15	CASRDTDLSTDTQYF	TGTGCCAGCAGGGACACGGATCTTTCGACAGATACGCAGTATTTT
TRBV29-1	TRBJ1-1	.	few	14	CSVALRSLNTEAFF	TGCAGCGTTGCGCTAAGGAGCTTGAACACTGAAGCTTTCTTT
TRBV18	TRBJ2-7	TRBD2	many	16	CASSPPAGGNRYEQYF	TGTGCCAGCTCACCACCTGCGGGAGGGAATCGCTACGAGCAGTACTTC
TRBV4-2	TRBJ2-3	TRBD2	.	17	CASSQDPPSGIADTQYF	TGTGCCAGCAGCCAAGATCCTCCTAGCGGGATAGCAGATACGCAGTATTTT
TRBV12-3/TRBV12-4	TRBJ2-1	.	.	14	CASSLAGVMNEQFF	TGTGCCAGCAGTTTAGCGGGAGTGATGAATGAGCAGTTCTTC